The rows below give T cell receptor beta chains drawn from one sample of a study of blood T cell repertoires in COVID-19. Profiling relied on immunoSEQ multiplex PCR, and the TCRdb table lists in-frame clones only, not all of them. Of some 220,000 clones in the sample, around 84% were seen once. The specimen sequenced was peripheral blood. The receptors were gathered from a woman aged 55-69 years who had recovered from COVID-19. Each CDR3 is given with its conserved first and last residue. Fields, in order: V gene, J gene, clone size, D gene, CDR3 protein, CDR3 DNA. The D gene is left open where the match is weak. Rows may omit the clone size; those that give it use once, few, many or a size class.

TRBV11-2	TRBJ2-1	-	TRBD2	CASSSPGGSYNEQFF	TGTGCCAGCAGCTCGCCCGGGGGGTCCTACAATGAGCAGTTCTTC
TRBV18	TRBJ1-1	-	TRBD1	CASSPRAQGGTEAFF	TGTGCCAGCTCACCGCGGGCTCAGGGGGGTACTGAAGCTTTCTTT
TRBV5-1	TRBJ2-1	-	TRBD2	CASSLGPGLAWNEQFF	TGCGCCAGCAGCTTGGGGCCGGGACTAGCGTGGAATGAGCAGTTCTTC
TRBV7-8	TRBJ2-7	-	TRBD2	CASSFSGAHEQYF	TGTGCCAGCAGCTTTAGCGGGGCCCACGAGCAGTACTTC
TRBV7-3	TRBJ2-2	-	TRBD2	CASSPPGGLEGGELFF	TGTGCCAGCAGCCCACCGGGGGGGCTTGAAGGCGGGGAGCTGTTTTTT
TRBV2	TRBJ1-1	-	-	CASTYLEGAEAFF	TGTGCCAGCACCTACCTGGAGGGTGCCGAAGCTTTCTTT
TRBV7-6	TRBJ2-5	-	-	CASSSAGVWQETQYF	TGTGCCAGCAGCTCTGCAGGGGTTTGGCAAGAGACCCAGTACTTC
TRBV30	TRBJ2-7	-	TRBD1	CAWSGTGNEQYF	TGTGCCTGGAGTGGGACAGGGAACGAGCAGTACTTC
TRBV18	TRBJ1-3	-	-	CASSPPGAGNTIYF	TGTGCCAGCTCACCACCAGGGGCTGGAAACACCATATATTTT
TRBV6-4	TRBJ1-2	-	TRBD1	CASSDGRGLLNGYTF	TGTGCCAGCAGTGATGGCAGGGGGCTTTTGAACGGCTACACCTTC
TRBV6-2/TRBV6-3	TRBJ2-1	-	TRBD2	CASSYSLRGGRLEQFF	TGTGCCAGCAGTTACTCGCTGCGGGGGGGCAGGCTTGAGCAGTTCTTC
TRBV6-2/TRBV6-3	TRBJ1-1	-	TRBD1	CASSSRDRGRTEAFF	TGTGCCAGCAGTTCCCGGGACAGGGGAAGGACTGAAGCTTTCTTT
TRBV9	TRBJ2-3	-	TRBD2	CASSVLAGGHADTQYF	TGTGCCAGCAGCGTACTGGCGGGGGGGCATGCAGATACGCAGTATTTT
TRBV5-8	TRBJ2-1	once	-	CASSLVPGDLFEQFF	TGTGCCAGCAGCTTGGTGCCGGGGGATCTGTTTGAGCAGTTCTTC
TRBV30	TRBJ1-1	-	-	CAWSVGGAARAFF	TGTGCCTGGAGTGTAGGGGGGGCGGCTCGGGCTTTCTTT
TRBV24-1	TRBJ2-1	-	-	CATSSPRDSDNEQFF	TGTGCCACCTCTTCCCCCAGGGACTCCGACAATGAGCAGTTCTTC
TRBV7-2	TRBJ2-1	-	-	CASSLVSYSNEQFF	TGTGCCAGCAGCTTGGTAAGTTACAGCAATGAGCAGTTCTTC
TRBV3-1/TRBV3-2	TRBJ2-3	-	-	CASRRAGITDTQYF	TGTGCCAGCAGACGGGCAGGGATCACAGATACGCAGTATTTT
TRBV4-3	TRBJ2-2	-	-	CASSQDWANTGELFF	TGCGCCAGCAGCCAAGATTGGGCCAACACCGGGGAGCTGTTTTTT
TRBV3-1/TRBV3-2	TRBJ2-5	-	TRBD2	CASSQTRGGQETQYF	TGTGCCAGCAGCCAGACCCGGGGGGGCCAAGAGACCCAGTACTTC
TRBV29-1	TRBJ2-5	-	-	CSVGQGKETQYF	TGCAGCGTTGGGCAGGGTAAGGAGACCCAGTACTTC
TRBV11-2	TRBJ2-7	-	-	CASSLMQGSVSEQYF	TGTGCCAGCAGCTTAATGCAGGGGTCAGTCAGCGAGCAGTACTTC
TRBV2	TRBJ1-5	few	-	CASSVGREGQPQHF	TGTGCCAGCAGTGTGGGGAGGGAGGGACAGCCCCAGCATTTT
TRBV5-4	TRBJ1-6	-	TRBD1	CASSGDRNNSPLHF	TGTGCCAGCAGCGGGGACAGGAATAATTCACCCCTCCACTTT
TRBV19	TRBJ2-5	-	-	CASTSRGFQETQYF	TGTGCCAGTACCTCCCGAGGGTTCCAAGAGACCCAGTACTTC
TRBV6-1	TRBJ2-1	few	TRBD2	CASSGRLAGNYNEQFF	TGTGCCAGCAGTGGGAGACTAGCGGGGAACTACAATGAGCAGTTCTTC
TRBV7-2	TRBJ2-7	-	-	CASSSYSYEQYF	TGTGCCAGCAGCTCTTACTCCTACGAGCAGTACTTC
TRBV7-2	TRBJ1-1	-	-	CASSYRVGPEAFF	TGTGCCAGCAGCTACAGGGTCGGACCTGAAGCTTTCTTT
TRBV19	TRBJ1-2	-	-	CASSSLLGLEGDYTF	TGTGCCAGTAGCTCACTTCTGGGGCTGGAGGGCGACTACACCTTC